The next 16 T cell receptor beta chains were all read from a single sample in a study of technical replicates of blood from a handful of donors (TCRdb year 2017). The receptor library was made with the immunoSEQ multiplex PCR assay. TCRdb obtained this table from immuneACCESS and retained in-frame rearrangements with V and J assigned. These tables miss some clones; where compared with another copy, unresolved V genes account for less than half of the shortfall, and the remainder is unexplained. The sample data list roughly 90,000 clones, and approximately 93% of these were observed just once. 0.2% to 0.3% of the sample belongs to the ten largest clones. Sequencing was done on a sample of T cells isolated from PBMCs. These receptors came from a human donor in good health.

V and J are TRBV10-3 and TRBJ2-6; D unclear. Germline CDR1 is ENHRY and CDR2 is SYGVKD. Between the trimmed V and J ends, which lost 6 bases and 1 base, there was a span of 7 bases. CDR3 size: 14 residues. CDR3 nucleotide sequence: TGTGCCATCAGACGAGGATCTGGGGCCAACGTCCTGACTTTC. Amino acid sequence: CAIRRGSGANVLTF.

The CDR3 DNA reads as TGTGCCAGCAGCTTGTCGGGGGGCGGAGGGAACTATGGCTACACCTTC. As protein: CASSLSGGGGNYGYTF. J is TRBJ1-2 and V is TRBV7-9; D possibly corresponds to TRBD1 (6 bases). CDR1 is SEHNR and CDR2 is FQNEAQ in the germline V gene (reference sequence). The CDR3 totals 16 residues. The ends were cut back, 3 bases at V and 2 bases at J, with 16 bases in the middle.

This clone has a single count. The chain employs TRBV7-2 and TRBJ1-1, with D tentatively TRBD1 (6 bases). This CDR3 is built from 17 residues. Trimming took off 5 bases at V and 1 base at J, with 20 bases between the two ends. Germline assignment: CDR1 SGHTA and CDR2 FQGNSA. CDR3 nucleotide sequence: TGTGCCAGCAGCCCCCACCCTTCAGGACAGAGGAACACTGAAGCTTTCTTT. Amino acid sequence: CASSPHPSGQRNTEAFF.

This clone was detected once. The rearrangement uses TRBV5-1 and TRBJ2-5; possible D gene TRBD2, 5 bases. CDR3 length equals 15 residues. Trimming cost V 0 bases and J 2 bases, with 11 bases left between them. CDR1 and CDR2 from the germline V gene are SGHRS and YFSETQ. CDR3 loop: CASSLAIERQETQYF. The CDR3 region has the DNA TGCGCCAGCAGCTTGGCCATCGAGCGGCAAGAGACCCAGTACTTC.

DNA of the CDR3: TGTGCCAGCAGCCCCGGTTTAGGAGTACTAGCCAAAAACATTCAGTACTTC. This sequence encodes CASSPGLGVLAKNIQYF. The chain joins TRBV28 to TRBJ2-4; D not resolved. Germline CDR1 reads MDHEN; CDR2 reads SYDVKM. The CDR3 contains 17 residues. The V and J ends lost 6 bases and 0 bases respectively, with 18 bases between them.

The chain links TRBV4-1 to TRBJ1-6; D is unresolved. Between the trimmed V and J ends, which lost 6 bases and 0 bases, there was a span of 9 bases. From germline, CDR1 is MGHRA and CDR2 YSYEKL. The CDR3 covers 15 residues. CDR3 sequence: CASRSSSSYNSPLHF. In DNA, the CDR3 is TGCGCCAGCAGATCATCGAGCTCCTATAATTCACCCCTCCACTTT.

The chain joins TRBV27 to TRBJ2-3; 7 bases agree with TRBD1. There are 15 residues in the CDR3. Unmatched junction bases numbered 5, after V lost 1 base and J lost 4 bases. The germline V gene has CDR1 MNHEY and CDR2 SMNVEV (reference sequence). The CDR3 protein is CASSLWGQLSDTQYF. Here the CDR3 DNA reads TGTGCCAGCAGTTTATGGGGACAGTTGTCAGATACGCAGTATTTT.

The J gene is TRBJ2-1, the V gene TRBV5-1; TRBD2 aligns across 13 bases. CDR3 size: 16 residues. CDR1 and CDR2 from the germline V gene are SGHRS and YFSETQ. After removal of 4 bases from V and 4 bases from J, the junction contained 5 bases not matched to a gene. The CDR3 loop is CASSPTSGGVYNEQFF. CDR3 DNA: TGCGCCAGCAGCCCAACTAGCGGGGGGGTTTACAATGAGCAGTTCTTC.

The chain is built from TRBV4-1 and TRBJ2-3; the match to TRBD1 covers 7 bases. The CDR3 has 18 residues. CDR1 is MGHRA, CDR2 YSYEKL, per germline. Unmatched junction bases numbered 13, after V lost 4 bases and J lost 0 bases. This chain's CDR3 is CASSPEKQGEFSTDTQYF. The DNA for the CDR3 is TGCGCCAGCAGCCCGGAAAAGCAGGGGGAGTTTAGCACAGATACGCAGTATTTT.

The chain uses TRBV6-1 and TRBJ1-5, with D perhaps TRBD1 (5 bases). Germline loops: CDR1 MNHNS, CDR2 SASEGT. The V and J ends lost 3 bases and 10 bases respectively, with 19 bases between them. The CDR3 is 15 amino acids. The CDR3 protein is CASSDGPGPRQPQHF. In DNA form, the CDR3 reads TGTGCCAGCAGTGACGGTCCAGGGCCCCGCCAACCCCAGCATTTT.

The chain uses TRBV28 and TRBJ2-3, with D unresolved. Germline-derived CDR1 and CDR2 are MDHEN and SYDVKM. V lost 8 bases, J lost 0 bases, and 27 bases lay in between. The CDR3 runs 19 residues. The CDR3 bases are TGTGCCAGCGGTAGGTCCGATACGAGGTTTTGGCCCAGCACAGATACGCAGTATTTT. Translated: CASGRSDTRFWPSTDTQYF. Filled out from reference TRBV28 and TRBJ2-3, the complete variable domain reads DVKVTQSSRYLVKRTGEKVFLECVQDMDHENMFWYRQDPGLGLRLIYFSYDVKMKEKGDIPEGYSVSREKKERFSLILESASTNQTSMYLCASGRSDTRFWPSTDTQYFGPGTRLTVL.

The chain uses TRBV4-1 and TRBJ2-5; TRBD2 aligns across 9 bases. The germline V gene encodes CDR1 MGHRA and CDR2 YSYEKL. This CDR3 has 14 residues. The junction had 5 bases not matched to a gene; V was cut back by 4 bases and J by 5 bases. The CDR3 sequence: CASSPGTSKETQYF. In DNA form, the CDR3 reads TGCGCCAGCAGCCCGGGGACTAGCAAGGAGACCCAGTACTTC.

The genes are TRBV7-8 and TRBJ2-1, with no clear D. CDR3 length: 16 amino acids. Trimming pared 5 bases from V and 4 bases from J, leaving 18 bases between. Germline lookup yields CDR1 SGHVS and CDR2 FQNEAQ. The DNA of the CDR3 is TGTGCCAGCAGCCCCTTGAGTTATATCAGGTACAATGAGCAGTTCTTC. Encoded protein: CASSPLSYIRYNEQFF. Combining the CDR3 with reference TRBV7-8 and TRBJ2-1 gives the whole variable domain GAGVSQSPRYKVAKRGQDVALRCDPISGHVSLFWYQQALGQGPEFLTYFQNEAQLDKSGLPSDRFFAERPEGSVSTLKIQRTQQEDSAVYLCASSPLSYIRYNEQFFGPGTRLTVL.

This clone appeared once. The chain joins TRBV30 to TRBJ1-4; D call uncertain. CDR3 length: 15 amino acids. CDR1 and CDR2 from the germline V gene are GTSNPN and SVGIG (reference sequence). V was shortened by 3 bases and J by 1 base, with 12 bases between the two germline ends. CDR3 protein: CAWSVIGRTNEKLFF. The CDR3 DNA reads as TGTGCCTGGAGCGTCATAGGGAGAACTAATGAAAAACTGTTTTTT.

The chain recombines TRBV5-1 with TRBJ2-3; 10 bases map to TRBD2. The CDR3 is 16 residues long. The germline CDR1 and CDR2 sequences are SGHRS and YFSETQ. J was trimmed by 3 bases and V by 4 bases; bases with no gene match: 8. The CDR3 loop reads CASSPSRSGGTDTQYF. CDR3 nucleotides: TGCGCCAGCAGCCCCAGCCGTAGCGGGGGGACAGATACGCAGTATTTT.

CDR3 nucleotides: TGCGCCAGCAGCCAAGTTTTCGGGACAGGGGTCGAAAAACTGTTTTTT. It encodes CASSQVFGTGVEKLFF. J is TRBJ1-4 and V is TRBV4-1; 10 bases match TRBD1. This CDR3 spans 16 amino acids. Germline CDR1 MGHRA, CDR2 YSYEKL. Germline trimming cut 1 base from V and 8 bases from J; bases unmatched to any gene: 7.